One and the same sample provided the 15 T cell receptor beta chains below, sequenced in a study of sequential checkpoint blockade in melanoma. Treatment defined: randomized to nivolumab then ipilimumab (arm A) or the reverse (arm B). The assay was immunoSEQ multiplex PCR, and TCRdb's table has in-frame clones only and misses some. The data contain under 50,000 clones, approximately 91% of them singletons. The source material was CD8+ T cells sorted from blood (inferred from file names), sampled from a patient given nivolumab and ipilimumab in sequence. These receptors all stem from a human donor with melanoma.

The CDR3 is CATSRDREASPLHF. The CDR3 DNA follows: TGTGCCACCAGCAGGGACAGGGAGGCTTCACCCCTCCACTTT. The rearrangement uses TRBV15 and TRBJ1-6, with 8 bases identical to TRBD1. Germline CDR1 LNHNV, CDR2 YYDKDF (reference sequence). There are 14 residues in the CDR3. Germline trimming cut 3 bases from V and 9 bases from J; bases unmatched to any gene: 4.

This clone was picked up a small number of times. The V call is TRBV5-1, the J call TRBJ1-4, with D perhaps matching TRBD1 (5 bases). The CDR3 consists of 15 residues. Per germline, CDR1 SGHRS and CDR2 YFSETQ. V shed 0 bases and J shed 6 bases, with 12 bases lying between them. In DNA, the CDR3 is TGCGCCAGCAGCTTGGACGGGGGGTTGGATGAAAAACTGTTTTTT. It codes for CASSLDGGLDEKLFF.

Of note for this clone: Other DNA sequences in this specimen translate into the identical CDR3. CDR3 in amino acids: CASGSGSFSFDEQFF. CDR3 bases: TGTGCCAGCGGTAGCGGGAGCTTTAGTTTTGATGAGCAGTTCTTC. The chain joins TRBV9 to TRBJ2-1; 9 bases agree with TRBD2. The length of the CDR3 is 15 residues. The germline V gene encodes CDR1 SGDLS and CDR2 YYNGEE. Trimming took 7 bases from V and 8 from J; bases not matched to a gene: 13.

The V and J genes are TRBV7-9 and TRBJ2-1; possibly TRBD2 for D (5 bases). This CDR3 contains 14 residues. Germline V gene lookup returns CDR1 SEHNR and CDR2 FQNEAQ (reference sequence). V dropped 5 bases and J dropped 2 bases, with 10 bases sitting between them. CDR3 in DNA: TGTGCCAGCAGCGTAACCGGGGCCTACAATGAGCAGTTCTTC. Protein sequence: CASSVTGAYNEQFF.

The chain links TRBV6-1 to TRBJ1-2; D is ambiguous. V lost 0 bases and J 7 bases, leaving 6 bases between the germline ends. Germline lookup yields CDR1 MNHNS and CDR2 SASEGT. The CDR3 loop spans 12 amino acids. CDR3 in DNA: TGTGCCAGCAGTGAAGCGCCGGGTGGCTACACCTTC. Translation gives CASSEAPGGYTF.

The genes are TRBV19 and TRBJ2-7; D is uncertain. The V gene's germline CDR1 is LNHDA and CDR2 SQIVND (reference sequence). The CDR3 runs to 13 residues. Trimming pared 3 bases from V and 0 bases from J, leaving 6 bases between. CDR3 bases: TGTGCCAGTAGTATTGGCACCTCCTACGAGCAGTACTTC. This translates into CASSIGTSYEQYF.

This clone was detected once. In DNA form, the CDR3 reads TGTGCCAGCAGCCAAGACAGCAATGAGCAGTTCTTC. Translated: CASSQDSNEQFF. This chain connects TRBV4-2 to TRBJ2-1; D unclear. V was shortened by 0 bases and J by 6 bases, with 3 bases between the two germline ends. The V gene's germline CDR1 is LGHNA and CDR2 YNFKEQ. The CDR3 is made up of 12 amino acids.

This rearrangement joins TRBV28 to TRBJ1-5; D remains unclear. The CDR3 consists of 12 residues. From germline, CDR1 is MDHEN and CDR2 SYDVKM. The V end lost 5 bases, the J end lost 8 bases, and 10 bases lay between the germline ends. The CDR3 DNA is TGTGCCAGCAGTCCCCTATTCGAGCCCCAGCATTTT. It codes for CASSPLFEPQHF.

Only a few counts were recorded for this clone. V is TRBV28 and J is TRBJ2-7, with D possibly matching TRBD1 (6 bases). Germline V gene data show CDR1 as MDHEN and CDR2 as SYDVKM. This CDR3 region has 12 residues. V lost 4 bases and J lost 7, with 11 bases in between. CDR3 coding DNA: TGTGCCAGCAGTTCAACAGGGTTAGAGCAGTACTTC. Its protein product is CASSSTGLEQYF.

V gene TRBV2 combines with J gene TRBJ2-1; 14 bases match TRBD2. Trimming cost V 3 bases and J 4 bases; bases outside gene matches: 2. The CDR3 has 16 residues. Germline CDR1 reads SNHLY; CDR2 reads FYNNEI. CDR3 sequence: CASSETSGRVYNEQFF. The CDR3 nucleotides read TGTGCCAGCAGTGAGACTAGCGGGAGGGTTTACAATGAGCAGTTCTTC.

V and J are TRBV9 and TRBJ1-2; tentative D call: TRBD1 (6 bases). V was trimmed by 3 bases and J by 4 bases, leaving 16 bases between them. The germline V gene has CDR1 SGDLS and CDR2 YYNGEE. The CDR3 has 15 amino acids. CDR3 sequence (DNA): TGTGCCAGCAGCGCAACAGGGCCCCCGAGCTATGGCTACACCTTC. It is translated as CASSATGPPSYGYTF.

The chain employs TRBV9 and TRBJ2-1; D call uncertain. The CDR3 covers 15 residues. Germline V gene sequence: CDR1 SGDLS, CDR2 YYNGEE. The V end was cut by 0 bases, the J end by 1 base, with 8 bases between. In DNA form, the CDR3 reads TGTGCCAGCAGCGTAGACGGGTATTCCTACAATGAGCAGTTCTTC. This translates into CASSVDGYSYNEQFF.

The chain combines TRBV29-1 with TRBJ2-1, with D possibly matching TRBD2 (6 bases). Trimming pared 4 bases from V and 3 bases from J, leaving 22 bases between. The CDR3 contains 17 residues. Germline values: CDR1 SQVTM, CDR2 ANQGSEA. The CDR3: CSVGFDSPGRDYNEQFF. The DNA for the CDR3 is TGCAGCGTTGGATTTGACTCTCCGGGGCGGGACTACAATGAGCAGTTCTTC.

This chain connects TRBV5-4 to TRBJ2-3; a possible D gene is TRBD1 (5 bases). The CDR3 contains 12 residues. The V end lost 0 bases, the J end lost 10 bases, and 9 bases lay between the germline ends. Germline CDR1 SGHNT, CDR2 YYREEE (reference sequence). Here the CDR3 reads CASSLEGAAQYF. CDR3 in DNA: TGTGCCAGCAGCTTGGAAGGGGCTGCGCAGTATTTT.

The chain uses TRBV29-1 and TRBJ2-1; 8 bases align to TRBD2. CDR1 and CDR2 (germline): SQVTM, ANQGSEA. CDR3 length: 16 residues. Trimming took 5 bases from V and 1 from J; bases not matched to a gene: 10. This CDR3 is CSVIGTSGLSYNEQFF. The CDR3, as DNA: TGCAGCGTTATAGGTACTAGCGGTCTGTCCTACAATGAGCAGTTCTTC.